Listed below are T cell receptor beta chains from one sample, sequenced in a study of response to subunit inactivated influenza vaccine. From the RT-PCR reads, TCRdb called clonotypes with MiXCR, one entry per CDR3 protein. Among about 700,000 distinct CDR3 sequences listed, 11% to 15% were seen once. The sequences come from PBMCs from blood, collected less than 15 days before vaccination. These receptors originate from a man between 45 and 60 years old who received an inactivated influenza vaccine. The CDR3 runs from the conserved cysteine through the conserved F or W. Each record gives: V gene, J gene, clone size, D gene, CDR3 DNA, CDR3 protein. The D gene is left open where the match is weak. Rows may omit the clone size; those that give it use once, few, many or a size class.

TRBV4-3	TRBJ1-2	-	-	TGCGCCAGCAGCCAAGATCGACAAAATAACTATGGCTACACCTTC	CASSQDRQNNYGYTF
TRBV27	TRBJ1-1	-	-	TGTGCCAGCAGTTTATATCCCGGTCTCAACACTGAAGCTTTCTTT	CASSLYPGLNTEAFF
TRBV11-2	TRBJ2-7	-	-	TGTGCCAGCAGCTTAGATCCTAGGCAGGGGAGGCACTTC	CASSLDPRQGRHF
TRBV5-1	TRBJ1-1	-	TRBD1	TGCGCCAGCAGCTCCCAGGGGGCTGGAACCACTGAAGCTTTCTTT	CASSSQGAGTTEAFF
TRBV15	TRBJ2-7	-	-	TGTGCCACCAGCAGGCCGAAGATCGCCGAGCAGTACTTC	CATSRPKIAEQYF
TRBV6-2/TRBV6-3	TRBJ1-5	-	-	TGTGCCAGCAGCGCGACGGGTCGCAATCAGCCCCAGCATTTT	CASSATGRNQPQHF
TRBV5-1	TRBJ1-6	few	-	TGCGCCAGCAGCTTGGCCGGACTTTCACCCCTCCACTTT	CASSLAGLSPLHF
TRBV6-5	TRBJ1-4	few	-	TGTGCCAGCAGTTACGGGGGTGTTGGAAAACTGTTTTTT	CASSYGGVGKLFF
TRBV5-1	TRBJ1-3	few	TRBD1	TGCGCCAGCAGCGGGGACAGGATCTCTGGAAACACCATATATTTT	CASSGDRISGNTIYF
TRBV27	TRBJ1-1	-	-	TGTGCCAGCAGTTATCGGGGGGTTACTGAAGCTTTCTTT	CASSYRGVTEAFF
TRBV12-3/TRBV12-4	TRBJ2-7	-	-	TGTGCCAGCAGGTGGACGTCGGGTGAGCAGTACTTC	CASRWTSGEQYF
TRBV29-1	TRBJ2-5	many	-	TGCAGCGTTAGTCGACAGGAAGAGACCCAGTACTTC	CSVSRQEETQYF
TRBV6-5	TRBJ2-7	-	TRBD1	TGTGCCAGCAGTTACCGACAGGGGACCTACGAGCAGTACTTC	CASSYRQGTYEQYF
TRBV3-1	TRBJ1-1	-	-	TGTGCCAGCAGCCAAGAGGGGGTCTTCTTGAACACTGAAGCTTTCTTT	CASSQEGVFLNTEAFF
TRBV3-1	TRBJ2-1	-	-	TGTGCCAGCAGCGACGAGCCCTCTAGGAATGAGCAGTTCTTC	CASSDEPSRNEQFF
TRBV29-1	TRBJ2-7	few	-	TGCAGCGTTCTTCTAGCGTATTCGGCGCTGCAGTACTTC	CSVLLAYSALQYF
TRBV7-2	TRBJ2-5	-	-	TGTGCCAGCAGCTCTTGGGGCAGGGTAGAGACCCAGTACTTC	CASSSWGRVETQYF